Listed here are 10 T cell receptor beta chains from one sample, sequenced in a study of T cells expressing NK-cell markers. TCRdb re-called the 5' RACE reads and catalogs CDR3 proteins one per entry, DNA excluded. The sample shows a few hundred thousand distinct CDR3 sequences, and about 3.6% sits with its ten largest clones. Sequenced: blood T cells: a sorted CD56 or NKG2C T cell subset, CD4+ or CD8+ T cells, or bulk PBMC T cells (not recorded which). The origin of the receptors is a man younger than 30 in good health.

This chain uses TRBV20-1 with TRBJ2-3; TCRdb reports TRBD2, a call that lacks DNA to check it against. Germline lookup yields CDR1 DFQATT and CDR2 SNEGSKA (reference sequence). The CDR3 sequence is 17 residues long. The CDR3 is CSQRREFRVVPTDTQYF.

This chain links TRBV12-3 or TRBV12-4 with TRBJ1-5. There are 16 residues in the CDR3. This chain's CDR3 is CASSSSPGYSNQPQHF.

The gene calls are TRBV7-7 and TRBJ2-6; lacking DNA, the TRBD2 call made by TCRdb goes unchecked. Germline CDR1 SSHAT, CDR2 FNYEAQ (reference sequence). The CDR3 contains 18 residues. The CDR3: CASTPVEGPRSGANVLTF.

This sequence joins TRBV5-6 and TRBJ2-1; TCRdb's D call, TRBD2, is unchecked because there is no DNA. This CDR3 contains 20 residues. CDR1 is SGHDT, CDR2 YYEEEE, per germline. CDR3 region: CASSPPPSTSGIVSYNEQFF.

The chain has TRBV5-1 and TRBJ2-1. Germline V CDR1 and CDR2: SGHRS, YFSETQ. This CDR3 has 14 residues. CDR3 protein: CASSLGFLGNEQFF.

The gene calls are TRBV4-2 and TRBJ2-7. Germline V gene data show CDR1 as LGHNA and CDR2 as YNFKEQ. This CDR3 region has 13 residues. CDR3 residues: CASSQAEVYEQYF.

This chain uses TRBV5-1 with TRBJ2-1; the TCRdb call, TRBD1, lacks DNA for checking. Germline loops: CDR1 SGHRS, CDR2 YFSETQ. The CDR3 totals 16 residues. CDR3 amino acids: CASSPWRGQGFDEQFF. Based on the CDR3 plus reference TRBV5-1 and TRBJ2-1, the full variable domain is KAGVTQTPRYLIKTRGQQVTLSCSPISGHRSVSWYQQTPGQGLQFLFEYFSETQRNKGNFPGRFSGRQFSNSRSEMNVSTLELGDSALYLCASSPWRGQGFDEQFFGPGTRLTVL.

The CDR3 here is CASSLELAGLSGELFF. The chain joins TRBV11-2 to TRBJ2-2; with no DNA, the TCRdb D assignment of TRBD2 cannot be verified. Germline V gives CDR1 SGHAT, CDR2 FQNNGV. The CDR3 runs to 16 residues.

The CDR3 reads CATSREGTRSTDTQYF. The rearrangement uses TRBV15 and TRBJ2-3; TCRdb's D gene call, TRBD1, goes unchecked for lack of DNA. This CDR3 contains 16 residues. Germline V CDR1 and CDR2: LNHNV, YYDKDF (reference sequence).

V gene TRBV7-2 combines with J gene TRBJ2-3; TCRdb selects TRBD1, and the lack of DNA leaves this call unchecked. The CDR3 has 13 residues. Germline V gene sequence: CDR1 SGHTA, CDR2 FQGNSA. The CDR3 loop is CASHRPSTDTQYF.